The 27 T cell receptor beta chains presented below share a single source sample, sequenced in a study of glioma-infiltrating T cells. TCR alpha and beta CDR3 regions were amplified from RNA using iRepertoire nested multiplex PCR. TCRdb independently ran MiXCR on the multiplex PCR reads; one entry per CDR3 protein. The sample consists of over 100,000 distinct CDR3 sequences, less than 30% of them appearing once. The sequencing input was glioma tissue, nonneoplastic brain tissue, or PBMCs (not recorded which). The receptors here all came from a human donor with low-grade glioma or glioblastoma, undergoing nonglioma brain surgery, or in good health (not recorded which).

Comments on this clonotype: At one boundary the junction diverges from the germline segment, which might be a read error. In nucleotides, the CDR3 is TGTGCCAGCGGCTTAGCGCGGTCGGGGGATGGCTACGAGCAGTACTTC. This codes for CASGLARSGDGYEQYF. J is TRBJ2-7 and V is TRBV7-2; possibly TRBD2 for D (6 bases). This CDR3 region has 16 residues. Germline V gene lookup returns CDR1 SGHTA and CDR2 FQGNSA.

This clonotype has at least ten counts. This sequence joins TRBV7-9 and TRBJ2-1; TRBD2 matches at 7 bases. Germline CDR1 and CDR2: SEHNR and FQNEAQ (reference sequence). With V trimmed by 10 bases and J by 5 bases, 11 bases remained unmatched. The CDR3 is 14 residues long. CDR3 sequence: CANIPGGTNNEQFF. DNA for the CDR3: TGTGCCAACATTCCCGGGGGGACTAACAATGAGCAGTTCTTC. Drawing the rest from reference TRBV7-9 and TRBJ2-1, the complete variable domain is DTGVSQNPRHKITKRGQNVTFRCDPISEHNRLYWYRQTLGQGPEFLTYFQNEAQLEKSRLLSDRFSAERPKGSFSTLEIQRTEQGDSAMYLCANIPGGTNNEQFFGPGTRLTVL.

The sample holds a few counts of this clonotype. V usage is TRBV12-3 or TRBV12-4 and J usage is TRBJ1-3, with D perhaps TRBD1 (5 bases). This CDR3 is 14 amino acids long. Trimming removed 5 bases at V and 9 bases at J, with 17 bases between. The CDR3 region has the DNA TGTGCCAGCAGTCTCCGGGACGCCGCTCGCACCATATATTTT. It yields the protein CASSLRDAARTIYF.

This clonotype was found many times. This sequence joins TRBV6-1 and TRBJ1-1; no definite D call. Trimming stripped 5 bases from V and 2 bases from J, with 9 bases between. The CDR3 is 13 amino acids. Germline CDR1 and CDR2: MNHNS and SASEGT. CDR3 nucleotide sequence: TGTGCCAGCAGTTACGCCGCTAACACTGAAGCTTTCTTT. Protein sequence: CASSYAANTEAFF.

There are a few counts of this clonotype. J is TRBJ2-1 and V is TRBV5-6; TRBD1 matches at 8 bases. Germline assignment: CDR1 SGHDT and CDR2 YYEEEE. V shed 3 bases and J 4 bases; nucleotides not matched to a gene: 12. The CDR3 has 17 amino acids. In nucleotides, the CDR3 is TGTGCCAGCAGCTCTCCCCGGACAGGGTCGGGGTACAATGAGCAGTTCTTC. Protein product: CASSSPRTGSGYNEQFF.

This clonotype was detected many times. V usage is TRBV12-3 or TRBV12-4 and J usage is TRBJ1-5; 7 bases match TRBD1. V shed 3 bases and J 1 base; nucleotides not matched to a gene: 6. CDR3 length: 16 amino acids. CDR3 sequence (DNA): TGTGCCAGCAGTTTGAGGACAGGTGACAGCAATCAGCCCCAGCATTTT. The encoded protein is CASSLRTGDSNQPQHF.

The chain uses TRBV15 and TRBJ2-5, with unresolved D. The CDR3 has 11 residues. V shed 7 bases and J shed 3 bases, with 6 bases lying between them. The germline gives CDR1 LNHNV, CDR2 YYDKDF (reference sequence). The CDR3 is CATITEETQYF. DNA of the CDR3: TGTGCCACCATTACCGAAGAGACCCAGTACTTC.

Remarks on this clonotype: Given a much more abundant clone one base away, this may be a read error. The gene calls are TRBV12-3 or TRBV12-4 and TRBJ2-2; D is perhaps TRBD2 (6 bases). Trimming removed 6 bases from V and 4 bases from J, with 24 bases in between. The CDR3 is 18 residues long. The DNA for the CDR3 is TGTGCCAGCAGCTTTAGCGGCCGGCCGTGGAGGAGCACCGGGGAGCTGTTTTTT. Its protein product is CASSFSGRPWRSTGELFF.

This clonotype was detected ten times or more. The chain has TRBV6-1 and TRBJ1-5; D remains ambiguous. The germline gives CDR1 MNHNS, CDR2 SASEGT. This CDR3 has 14 amino acids. V lost 6 bases and J lost 2, with 11 bases in between. The CDR3 DNA is TGTGCCAGCAGCCCAGGAGATGGCAATCAGCCCCAGCATTTT. It yields the protein CASSPGDGNQPQHF.

Concerning this clonotype: A much larger clone differs by one base, so this may be a read error. The chain joins TRBV7-9 to TRBJ2-7; 8 bases align to TRBD1. Germline V lookup: CDR1 SEHNR, CDR2 FQNEAQ (reference sequence). J gave up 2 bases and V 5 bases, and 8 bases lay outside the gene matches. The CDR3 covers 15 residues. CDR3 residues: CASSTAGGPTYEQYF. The CDR3 coding sequence is TGTGCCAGCAGCACCGCAGGGGGCCCCACCTACGAGCAGTACTTC.

This clonotype was found a few times. The rearrangement uses TRBV29-1 and TRBJ2-2, with 8 bases that match TRBD1. V lost 8 bases to trimming and J lost 1 base; unmatched junction nucleotides: 6. The CDR3 loop spans 14 amino acids. Germline lookup yields CDR1 SQVTM and CDR2 ANQGSEA. As DNA, the CDR3 is TGCAGCACACAGGGGGGTCTGAACACCGGGGAGCTGTTTTTT. It is translated as CSTQGGLNTGELFF.

Ten or more counts support this clonotype. The rearrangement links TRBV5-1 to TRBJ2-1, with 10 bases that match TRBD2. CDR1 SGHRS and CDR2 YFSETQ come from the germline V gene. V dropped 1 base and J dropped 3; count of bases not matched to a gene: 7. The CDR3 is 17 amino acids. CDR3 loop: CASSLRAGGEFYNEQFF. Here the CDR3 DNA reads TGCGCCAGCAGCTTGAGAGCGGGGGGGGAGTTCTACAATGAGCAGTTCTTC.

This clonotype was seen a handful of times. The chain recombines TRBV12-3 or TRBV12-4 with TRBJ2-7; D is perhaps TRBD1 (6 bases). V dropped 6 bases and J dropped 6 bases, with 18 bases sitting between them. The CDR3 consists of 14 residues. This CDR3 reads CASSLLKTGTEQYF. The CDR3, as DNA: TGTGCCAGCAGCCTACTTAAAACAGGGACCGAGCAGTACTTC.

This clonotype was observed many times. The chain recombines TRBV4-3 with TRBJ1-5; 8 positions agree with TRBD1. This CDR3 comprises 15 residues. Looked up from germline, CDR1 is LGHNA and CDR2 is YSLEER. Trimming at V came to 4 bases and at J to 9 bases, leaving 11 bases not matched to a gene. This CDR3 reads CASSRGTGGQPPQHF. The CDR3 DNA is TGCGCCAGCAGCCGAGGGACAGGAGGACAACCGCCCCAGCATTTT.

This chain links TRBV5-1 with TRBJ1-1; 9 positions match TRBD1. V lost 4 bases, J lost 0 bases, and 10 bases stayed unmatched. CDR1 and CDR2 (germline): SGHRS, YFSETQ. This CDR3 contains 17 residues. In DNA form, the CDR3 reads TGCGCCAGCAGCCGGACAGGGGCCGTGGGGATGAACACTGAAGCTTTCTTT. This codes for CASSRTGAVGMNTEAFF.

Turning to this clonotype: At one end the junction does not follow the germline gene, possibly because of a read error. This chain connects TRBV28 to TRBJ2-1; D remains unclear. The CDR3 is 15 residues long. Germline V gene sequence: CDR1 MDHEN, CDR2 SYDVKM. CDR3 DNA: TGTGCCAGCAGCCTCCACCGGCTTTTAAGCAATGATCAGTTCTTC. Protein sequence: CASSLHRLLSNDQFF.

At least ten counts were recorded for this clonotype. The gene calls are TRBV6-1 and TRBJ2-3; 9 bases match TRBD2. Trimming took 5 bases from V and 1 from J; bases not matched to a gene: 13. Per the germline V gene, CDR1 is MNHNS and CDR2 is SASEGT. The CDR3 runs to 18 residues. The CDR3 loop reads CASSYPSTLAGGTDTQYF. The CDR3, as DNA: TGTGCCAGCAGTTACCCGTCCACTTTAGCGGGAGGCACAGATACGCAGTATTTT.

The V and J genes are TRBV5-1 and TRBJ2-5, with a tentative D call TRBD1 (5 bases). There are 16 residues in the CDR3. V was trimmed by 2 bases and J by 3 bases, leaving 17 bases between them. CDR1 SGHRS and CDR2 YFSETQ come from the germline V gene. The chain's CDR3 is CASSFSLHGAEETQYF. CDR3 in DNA: TGCGCCAGCAGCTTTTCCCTACATGGGGCTGAAGAGACCCAGTACTTC.

The genes are TRBV5-8 and TRBJ1-2; D remains unclear. The CDR3 consists of 13 residues. Trimming left V 0 bases short and J 8 bases short, with 11 bases between. Germline V gives CDR1 SGHTS, CDR2 YDEGEE. CDR3 in DNA: TGTGCCAGCAGCTTGGACGGCTCCAGCGGCTACACCTTC. It specifies CASSLDGSSGYTF.

Ten or more counts support this clonotype. The genes are TRBV14 and TRBJ1-6, with 9 nucleotides matching TRBD1. Germline loops: CDR1 SGHDN, CDR2 FVKESK. This CDR3 spans 14 amino acids. The V gene end was trimmed by 5 bases and the J gene end by 9 bases; junction bases not matched to a gene: 5. The CDR3 DNA follows: TGTGCCAGCAGCTACCGGGACAGGGCTTCACCCCTCCACTTT. This encodes CASSYRDRASPLHF. Full variable domain (missing parts from reference TRBV14 and TRBJ1-6): EAGVTQFPSHSVIEKGQTVTLRCDPISGHDNLYWYRRVMGKEIKFLLHFVKESKQDESGMPNNRFLAERTGGTYSTLKVQPAELEDSGVYFCASSYRDRASPLHFGNGTRLTVT.

This clonotype occurred many times. V is TRBV7-6 and J is TRBJ1-1; perhaps TRBD1 as D (5 bases). CDR1 and CDR2 (germline): SGHVS, FNYEAQ. CDR3 size: 14 residues. The V and J ends lost 6 bases and 6 bases respectively, with 17 bases between them. The CDR3 sequence is CASSFGSGLSEAFF. The DNA of the CDR3 is TGTGCCAGCAGTTTTGGTTCGGGACTCTCTGAAGCTTTCTTT.

This clonotype was counted ten times or more. The V gene is TRBV6-1, the J gene TRBJ1-2; possibly TRBD1 for D (5 bases). This CDR3 is built from 17 residues. Trimming pared 8 bases from V and 8 bases from J, leaving 30 bases between. Germline CDR1 MNHNS, CDR2 SASEGT. CDR3 loop: CASYTRDVFRSGWGYTF. CDR3 DNA: TGTGCCAGCTACACGCGGGACGTTTTCCGGTCCGGATGGGGCTACACCTTC.

This clonotype has ten or more counts. The chain has TRBV10-3 and TRBJ1-2; D is unresolved. The CDR3 loop spans 14 amino acids. Germline CDR1 ENHRY, CDR2 SYGVKD. The V end lost 7 bases, the J end lost 2 bases, and 14 bases lay between the germline ends. The CDR3 is CAIKPADGNYGYTF. CDR3 nucleotides: TGTGCCATCAAGCCTGCGGACGGAAACTATGGCTACACCTTC.

This clonotype was seen repeatedly, ten times or more. The CDR3 DNA is TGTGCCAGCAGTCTAGGACAGGGCCCAGATACGCAGTATTTT. It codes for CASSLGQGPDTQYF. V and J are TRBV2 and TRBJ2-3, with 8 bases matching TRBD1. Germline V gene lookup returns CDR1 SNHLY and CDR2 FYNNEI. The CDR3 is made up of 14 amino acids. J was trimmed by 4 bases and V by 5 bases; bases with no gene match: 5.

Many counts were recorded for this clonotype. DNA of the CDR3: TGTGCCAGTAGGGACAGTCCGGTAGCCAAAAACATTCAGTACTTC. Translated: CASRDSPVAKNIQYF. J is TRBJ2-4 and V is TRBV19, with D tentatively TRBD1 (6 bases). CDR1 is LNHDA and CDR2 is SQIVND in the germline V gene (reference sequence). The CDR3 length is 15 residues. The V end was cut by 6 bases, the J end by 0 bases, with 12 bases between.

Concerning this clonotype: Given a much more abundant clone one base away, this may be a read error. The chain has TRBV16 and TRBJ1-5; D unresolved. The CDR3 spans 15 residues. From germline, CDR1 is KGHSY and CDR2 FQNENV. The CDR3, as DNA: TGTGCCAGCAGTGGGTTAGAGGGAATCAATCAGCGCCAGCATTTT. Protein sequence: CASSGLEGINQRQHF.

This clonotype was recorded many times. This chain links TRBV7-9 with TRBJ2-7, with D maybe TRBD2 (5 bases). V was clipped by 5 bases and J by 8 bases, with 13 bases between them. This CDR3 spans 12 amino acids. Per the germline V gene, CDR1 is SEHNR and CDR2 is FQNEAQ (reference sequence). CDR3: CASSRRPGKQYF. The CDR3 DNA reads TGTGCCAGCAGCCGAAGACCGGGAAAGCAGTACTTC.